The clone carrying this T cell receptor beta chain was detected only a few times. The data belong to a study of blood T cells in healthy people across ages. Per the germline V gene, CDR1 is LNHNV and CDR2 is YYDKDF (reference sequence). CDR3 length: 14 amino acids. V trimming: 1 base; J trimming: 9 bases; junction bases outside the gene matches: 6. For the second PCR, which ran for 7 to 11 cycles, a sample-barcoded 5' primer and a J-beta primer mix were used. TCRdb redid the calling of the 5' RACE reads with MiXCR, one entry per CDR3 protein. The sample contains about 830,000 distinct CDR3 sequences, approximately 67% of which appear only once.

The clonotype was recovered from a man between 25 and 39 years old in good health. Sequencing was done on a sample of blood. V gene TRBV15 combines with J gene TRBJ2-3; TRBD2 aligns across 8 bases. CDR3 DNA sequence: TGTGCCACCAGCAGAGCCCAGGGCGGGGGGACGCAGTATTTT. It codes for CATSRAQGGGTQYF.